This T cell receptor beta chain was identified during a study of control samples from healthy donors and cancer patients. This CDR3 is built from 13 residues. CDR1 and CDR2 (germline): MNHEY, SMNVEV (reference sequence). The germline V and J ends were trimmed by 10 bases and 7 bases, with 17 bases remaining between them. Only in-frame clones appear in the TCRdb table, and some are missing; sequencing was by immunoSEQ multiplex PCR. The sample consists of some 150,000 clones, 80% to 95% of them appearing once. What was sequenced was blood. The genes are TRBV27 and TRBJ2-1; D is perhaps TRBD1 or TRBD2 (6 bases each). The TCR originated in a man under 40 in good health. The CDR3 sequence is CATTSGGGNEQFF. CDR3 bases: TGTGCCACCACCTCCGGGGGCGGGAATGAGCAGTTCTTC.